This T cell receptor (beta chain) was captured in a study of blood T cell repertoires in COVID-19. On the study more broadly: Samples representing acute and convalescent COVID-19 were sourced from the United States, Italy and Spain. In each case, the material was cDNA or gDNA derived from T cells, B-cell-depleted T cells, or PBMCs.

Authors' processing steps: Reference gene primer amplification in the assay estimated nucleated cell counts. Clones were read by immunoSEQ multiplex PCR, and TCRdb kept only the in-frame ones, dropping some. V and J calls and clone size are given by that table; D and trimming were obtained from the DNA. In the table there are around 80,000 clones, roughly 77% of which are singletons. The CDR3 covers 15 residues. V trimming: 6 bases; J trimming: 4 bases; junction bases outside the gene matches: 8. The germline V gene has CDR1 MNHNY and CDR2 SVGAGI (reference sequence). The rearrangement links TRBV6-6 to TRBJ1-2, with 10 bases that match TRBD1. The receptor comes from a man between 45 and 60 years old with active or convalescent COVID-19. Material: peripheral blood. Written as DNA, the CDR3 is TGTGCCAGCAGCCCAGACAGGGGGCGCATCTATGGCTACACCTTC. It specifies CASSPDRGRIYGYTF.